The clone carrying this T cell receptor (beta chain) was observed once. Its antigen is still unknown. The CDR3 spans 15 residues. With 7 bases removed from V and 3 bases from J, the gap between germline ends came to 15 bases. CDR1 is MNHNY and CDR2 is SVGAGI in the germline V gene (reference sequence). This specimen comes from a study of OX40 agonist ivuxolimab in advanced cancers. General study results and limits: Patients with a partial response at 0.1-3.0 mg/kg had among the lowest clonal expansion. Mean expanded clone counts were higher in CD8+ than CD4+ T cells.

Using immunoSEQ multiplex PCR, the repertoire was profiled, and TCRdb retains in-frame clones only, with some absent. The data contain over 80,000 clones, around nine tenths of them seen just once; the ten biggest clones take up approximately 0.43%. The rearrangement links TRBV6-6 to TRBJ1-4, with D perhaps TRBD1 (5 bases). The sequences come from CD4+ or CD8+ T cells sorted from blood, collected in a trial of the OX40 agonist ivuxolimab. The clonotype was recovered from an adult with an advanced solid tumor such as melanoma, head and neck, liver or kidney cancer. CDR3 DNA sequence: TGTGCCAGCACAAAAGGGGACCATTCTAATGAAAAACTGTTTTTT. It specifies CASTKGDHSNEKLFF.